The clone carrying this TCR beta chain was observed a handful of times. Its target is not known. The V gene's germline CDR1 is SEHNR and CDR2 FQNEAQ (reference sequence). V gave up 5 bases and J gave up 7 bases; unmatched junction bases: 7. This CDR3 has 15 residues. This specimen belongs to a study of T cell responses to AZD1222 COVID-19 vaccine. Study findings and constraints: White British ancestry dominated among donors, who included more females, and clonal diversity was possibly underestimated. Vaccine-associated CD4 TCRs spanned spike, dominant at 160-218 and 743-854. Repertoire sampling occurred only after the peak T cell response.

Measured with immunoSEQ multiplex PCR; TCRdb has only the in-frame clones, and not every one. Of roughly 130,000 clones in the sample, roughly 90% are singletons; the top ten hold approximately 3%. Sequencing used peripheral blood, obtained on day 0 of AZD1222 vaccination. The TCR was taken from an adult in good health. This chain links TRBV7-9 with TRBJ2-2; 10 bases fit TRBD1. CDR3: CASSPGTGAVGELFF. DNA of the CDR3: TGTGCCAGCAGCCCCGGGACAGGGGCGGTCGGGGAGCTGTTTTTT. The whole variable domain, remainder taken from reference TRBV7-9 and TRBJ2-2, is DTGVSQNPRHKITKRGQNVTFRCDPISEHNRLYWYRQTLGQGPEFLTYFQNEAQLEKSRLLSDRFSAERPKGSFSTLEIQRTEQGDSAMYLCASSPGTGAVGELFFGEGSRLTVL.